This T cell receptor (beta chain) came from a study of CD8+CD57+ T cells in acquired aplastic anemia. Study-wide background: Sorted CD4+ and CD8+ cells gave an average of approximately 3.1 ug of DNA.

General observations from the study: Any difference that existed in CD8+ Simpson's diversity between patients and controls was not significant. The study identified about 30 CD8+ CDR3 sequences shared by patients and controls.

A word on this clonotype: Its antigen is unidentified.

Those patients picked for sequencing had displayed CD8+CD57+ cell expansion on flow cytometry. Patients were therapy-naive when their blood was sampled. Trimming pared 6 bases from V and 6 bases from J, leaving 16 bases between. Germline-derived CDR1 and CDR2 are KGHDR and SFDVKD. The CDR3 is 14 residues long. It was genomic DNA that served as the template for profiling TCR beta VDJ and CDR3. TCRdb independently ran MiXCR on the reads; one entry per CDR3 protein. Of approximately 220,000 distinct CDR3 sequences listed, more than 40% are singletons. The sequenced sample was sorted CD4+, CD8+, or CD8+CD57+ T cells (not recorded which) from PBMCs. The chain uses TRBV24-1 and TRBJ1-2; possible D gene TRBD1, 6 bases. This sequence was found in a human donor with aplastic anemia. The CDR3 sequence: CATSYGKGDNGYTF. CDR3 DNA sequence: TGTGCCACCAGTTACGGGAAGGGGGATAATGGCTACACCTTC.